The 2 T cell receptor beta chains below were found in one sample sequenced in a study of cytomegalovirus exposure and HLA in healthy donors (dated by TCRdb to about 2017). To prepare the library, the immunoSEQ multiplex PCR assay was applied. The multiplex PCR relied on a mix of 60 forward primers for TCR Vbeta segments and 13 reverse primers for TCR Jbeta segments. The immuneACCESS repertoire file appears here via TCRdb, limited to in-frame rearrangements. These files lack a portion of the clones; in checked studies, under half of the deficit traces to unresolved V genes, and the cause of the others is not known. The sample table contains approximately 120,000 clones; only one count was recorded for less than 70% of them. Approximately 5.4% of the sample is in the top ten clones. The sequencing sample was made of PBMCs. Receptors were obtained from a woman in her seventies in good health and CMV-seropositive.

CDR3 DNA sequence: TGTGCCAGTGGGGACAGAAGCACAGATACGCAGTATTTT. It codes for CASGDRSTDTQYF. The rearrangement joins TRBV19 to TRBJ2-3, with TRBD1 matching over 7 bases. With V trimmed by 8 bases and J by 0 bases, 2 bases remained unmatched. CDR3 size: 13 residues. Germline V lookup: CDR1 LNHDA, CDR2 SQIVND (reference sequence).

This sequence joins TRBV2 and TRBJ2-1; TRBD2 is a possible D gene (6 bases). Per germline, CDR1 SNHLY and CDR2 FYNNEI. V dropped 6 bases and J dropped 6 bases, with 18 bases sitting between them. The CDR3 consists of 15 residues. Here the CDR3 DNA reads TGTGCCAGCAGCCCCTCAGGACTACCCAGCAATGAGCAGTTCTTC. It specifies CASSPSGLPSNEQFF.